Below are 10 T cell receptor beta chains sequenced from a single sample in a study of T cells in Graves' hyperthyroidism and ophthalmopathy. The CDR3 regions of TCR beta were amplified from RNA transcripts. TCR CDR3 regions were first amplified by RT-PCR with HTBI primers. Each CDR3 protein is one row after TCRdb ran MiXCR on the multiplex PCR reads. Of over 400,000 distinct CDR3 sequences listed, roughly 15% are singletons. The sequenced sample consisted of blood. These receptor sequences come from a man aged 18 to 35 with Graves' ophthalmopathy.

This clonotype showed up just a few times. This rearrangement joins TRBV30 to TRBJ1-1; TRBD1 aligns across 7 bases. The V gene's germline CDR1 is GTSNPN and CDR2 SVGIG (reference sequence). The CDR3 is made up of 13 amino acids. J lost 5 bases, V lost 5 bases, and 8 bases had no gene match. The CDR3 reads CAWRQGRGTEAFF. DNA for the CDR3: TGTGCCTGGCGACAGGGAAGGGGGACTGAAGCTTTCTTT.

Of note for this clonotype: Just one base apart from a much larger clone, this may be a read error. This chain links TRBV24-1 with TRBJ2-1; 8 bases are shared with TRBD2. CDR1 is KGHDR, CDR2 SFDVKD, per germline. The CDR3 length is 16 residues. V shed 5 bases and J 8 bases; nucleotides not matched to a gene: 13. The CDR3 DNA reads TGTGCCACCAGTGCCCCTGGCGGGGGGCGCGTAGATGAGCAGTTCTTC. Translating it yields CATSAPGGGRVDEQFF.

The chain recombines TRBV5-4 with TRBJ2-5; a possible D gene is TRBD2 (6 bases). CDR1 and CDR2 (germline): SGHNT, YYREEE (reference sequence). Trimming removed 1 base from V and 5 bases from J, with 12 bases in between. The CDR3 has 14 residues. DNA of the CDR3: TGTGCCAGCAGCTTGAGCGGGTGGAGGGAGACCCAGTACTTC. It yields the protein CASSLSGWRETQYF.

This clonotype was counted at least ten times. The rearrangement joins TRBV12-3 or TRBV12-4 to TRBJ1-1; D remains unclear. Trimming took off 6 bases at V and 7 bases at J, with 9 bases between the two ends. The CDR3 is made up of 11 amino acids. DNA for the CDR3: TGTGCCAGCAGCCGGACGGTTGAAGCTTTCTTT. Translated, it gives CASSRTVEAFF.

The J gene is TRBJ2-7, the V gene TRBV5-4, with D maybe TRBD2 (6 bases). V was clipped by 0 bases and J by 6 bases, with 13 bases between them. The CDR3 is 14 amino acids. Per the germline V gene, CDR1 is SGHNT and CDR2 is YYREEE (reference sequence). CDR3 amino acids: CASSLELARSEQYF. The CDR3 region has the DNA TGTGCCAGCAGCTTGGAACTAGCTAGAAGCGAGCAGTACTTC.

In this sample, this clonotype turned up many times. The chain joins TRBV20-1 to TRBJ2-7, with 10 bases lining up with TRBD2. CDR3 length: 16 residues. Germline CDR1 and CDR2: DFQATT and SNEGSKA (reference sequence). Trimming took 3 bases from V and 0 from J; bases not matched to a gene: 8. The CDR3 region is CSASGIAGGSSYEQYF. The CDR3 coding sequence is TGCAGTGCTAGTGGTATAGCGGGAGGAAGCTCCTACGAGCAGTACTTC.

This clonotype occurred a few times. This chain uses TRBV7-2 with TRBJ2-3; 10 bases line up with TRBD2. V lost 6 bases and J lost 0; bases outside the gene matches: 18. The CDR3 length is 20 residues. CDR1 is SGHTA, CDR2 FQGNSA, per germline. The CDR3 sequence is CASRKELAGIYTTSTDTQYF. In nucleotides, the CDR3 is TGTGCCAGCAGAAAAGAACTAGCGGGGATTTACACTACTAGCACAGATACGCAGTATTTT. Full variable domain (missing parts from reference TRBV7-2 and TRBJ2-3): GAGVSQSPSNKVTEKGKDVELRCDPISGHTALYWYRQSLGQGLEFLIYFQGNSAPDKSGLPSDRFSAERTGGSVSTLTIQRTQQEDSAVYLCASRKELAGIYTTSTDTQYFGPGTRLTVL.

The V and J genes are TRBV10-1 and TRBJ2-7, with a weak D call TRBD2 (6 bases). The CDR3 is 14 residues long. V was pared by 1 base and J by 7 bases, with 14 bases between. The germline CDR1 and CDR2 sequences are WNHNN and SYGVQD (reference sequence). The CDR3 here is CASSEWESRGEQYF. DNA for the CDR3: TGCGCCAGCAGTGAGTGGGAGTCTCGGGGGGAGCAGTACTTC.

This clonotype was seen a handful of times. Since a much larger clone is just one base distant, this may be a read error. V gene TRBV12-3 or TRBV12-4 combines with J gene TRBJ1-5, with a weak D call TRBD1 (5 bases). The CDR3 spans 16 residues. This CDR3 reads CASSSSWGWGNQSQHF. DNA for the CDR3: TGTGCCAGCAGCTCCAGTTGGGGCTGGGGCAATCAGTCCCAGCATTTT.

This clonotype was observed at least ten times. The chain uses TRBV5-1 and TRBJ2-7, with D possibly TRBD2 on 5 matching bases. The V gene lost 1 base and the J gene lost 5 bases, with 13 bases spanning the gap. The length of the CDR3 is 14 residues. From germline, CDR1 is SGHRS and CDR2 YFSETQ. The CDR3 bases are TGCGCCAGCAGCTTGAAAGGGAGAGGGAACGAGCAGTACTTC. Amino acid sequence: CASSLKGRGNEQYF.